One T cell receptor beta chain is described in this entry. The antigen remains undetermined. This sample is part of a study of cytomegalovirus exposure and HLA in healthy donors. Study information: Among the 370 or so donors who were genotyped, 70% to 90% fell in the genetic ancestry cluster that is associated with self-reported Caucasian donors. Findings of the study overall: There were several of the most significant clusters that appeared linked to common viral pathogens in a later analysis. Later genetic work tied a missense DCLRE1C variant to beta-chain V and J trimming.

The PCR made use of 60 Vbeta and 13 Jbeta primers. Sequencing used immunoSEQ multiplex PCR; TCRdb keeps in-frame clones, though not all of them. The table records roughly 220,000 clones, roughly 80% of them present only once. CDR3 length equals 14 residues. The V gene's germline CDR1 is LGHNT and CDR2 FRNRAP. The V end lost 7 bases, the J end lost 15 bases, and 25 bases lay between the germline ends. This clonotype was obtained from a middle-aged woman in good health and CMV-seronegative. The rearrangement uses TRBV12-5 and TRBJ2-1, with D possibly TRBD2 on 6 matching bases. Material for sequencing was PBMCs. CDR3 nucleotide sequence: TGTGCTAGTGCCCTATCGGGACTGCGGGGAGGTCCGTTCTTC. It is translated as CASALSGLRGGPFF.